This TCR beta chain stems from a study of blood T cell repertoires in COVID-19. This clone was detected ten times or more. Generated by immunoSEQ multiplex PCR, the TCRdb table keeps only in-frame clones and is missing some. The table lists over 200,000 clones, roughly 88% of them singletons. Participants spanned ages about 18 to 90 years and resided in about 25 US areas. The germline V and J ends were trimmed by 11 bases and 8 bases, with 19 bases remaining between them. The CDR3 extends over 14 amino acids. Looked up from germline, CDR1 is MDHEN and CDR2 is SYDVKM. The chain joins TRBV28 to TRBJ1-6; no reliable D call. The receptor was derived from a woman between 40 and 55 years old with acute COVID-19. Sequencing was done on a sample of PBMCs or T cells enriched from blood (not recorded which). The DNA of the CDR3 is TGTGCCGCTGAGGGCCGCTGGGCTGATTCACCCCTCCACTTT. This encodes CAAEGRWADSPLHF. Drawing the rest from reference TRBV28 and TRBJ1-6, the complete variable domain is DVKVTQSSRYLVKRTGEKVFLECVQDMDHENMFWYRQDPGLGLRLIYFSYDVKMKEKGDIPEGYSVSREKKERFSLILESASTNQTSMYLCAAEGRWADSPLHFGNGTRLTVT.